This TCR beta chain was observed in a study of regulatory T cells in long-lasting Graves disease. Study-wide points: Persistent disease preferred TRBV28, TRBJ1-2 and TRBJ2-5; new disease, TRBV20-1 and TRBJ2-1. Persistent Graves' patients showed less TCR diversity than newly diagnosed ones. New patients shared fewer public clonotypes (roughly 910) than persistent patients did (around 2,900).

Time point of the sample: persistent/refractory GD, antithyroid drugs over 5 years with positive TRAb. RNA isolated from PBMCs was used to make the TCR library. From germline, CDR1 is LNHDA and CDR2 SQIVND (reference sequence). The CDR3 is 16 amino acids. Between the trimmed V and J ends, which lost 6 bases and 5 bases, there was a span of 22 bases. Arm-PCR of CDR3 regions with iRepertoire HTBI primers generated TCR beta libraries. MiXCR, applied by TCRdb to the multiplex PCR reads, yields one record per CDR3 protein. The sample consists of about 340,000 distinct CDR3 sequences, about 20% of them appearing once. This clonotype was counted ten times or more. Its antigen remains unknown.

The chain uses TRBV19 and TRBJ1-2; D is possibly TRBD1 (6 bases). The TCR was taken from a female donor with Graves disease. The sample consisted of peripheral blood mononuclear cells (PBMCs), taken when the disease was refractory, from a patient treated with antithyroid drugs. CDR3 sequence reads: CASSRTTETGDYGYTF. The CDR3 DNA reads as TGTGCCAGTAGCCGTACCACCGAGACAGGCGATTATGGCTACACCTTC.